This paragraph covers one T cell receptor beta chain sequence. The antigen is undetermined. The CDR3 runs to 13 residues. The V gene lost 6 bases and the J gene lost 2 bases, with 11 bases spanning the gap. This sample was taken from a study of T-cell memory formation after mild COVID-19. The overall study: There were largely donor-specific TCR clusters.

One entry per CDR3 protein results from TCRdb running MiXCR on the 5' RACE reads. This table has fewer than 450,000 distinct CDR3 sequences, more than 20% appearing once. Study-wide findings and caveats: Pre-infection memory harbored some responding clones, suggesting cross-reactive memory joined. Clones that shrank (day 15 to 85) were balanced CD4/CD8, whereas later expanders leaned CD4+. Researchers report contracting CD4+ clones mostly in CM and EM, with CD8+ clones in EMRA.

The sequencing input was PBMCs or a T cell subset sorted from them (not recorded which). The source of this sequence is an adult woman who had mild COVID-19 (a few samples of this study predate the infection). Cell type and time point are not known. The rearrangement links TRBV12-3 or TRBV12-4 to TRBJ2-7; D tentatively fits TRBD1 or TRBD2 (6 bases each). The CDR3 region is CASRRRGTYEQYF. The CDR3 nucleotides are TGTGCCAGCAGACGGAGGGGGACCTACGAGCAGTACTTC.